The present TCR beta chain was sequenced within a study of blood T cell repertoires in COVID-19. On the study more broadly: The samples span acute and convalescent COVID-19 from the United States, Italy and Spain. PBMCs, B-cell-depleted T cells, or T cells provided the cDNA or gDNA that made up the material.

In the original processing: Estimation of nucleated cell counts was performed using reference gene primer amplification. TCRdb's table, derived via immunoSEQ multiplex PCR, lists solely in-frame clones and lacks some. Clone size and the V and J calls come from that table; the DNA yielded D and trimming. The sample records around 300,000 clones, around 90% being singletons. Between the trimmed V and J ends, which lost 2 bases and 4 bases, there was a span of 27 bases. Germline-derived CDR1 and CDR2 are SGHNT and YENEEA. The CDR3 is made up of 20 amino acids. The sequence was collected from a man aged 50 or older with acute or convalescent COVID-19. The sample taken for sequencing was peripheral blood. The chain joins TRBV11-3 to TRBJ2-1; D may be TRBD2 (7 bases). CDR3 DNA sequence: TGTGCCAGCAGCTTAAACCCCCAGGCGGGGGCCCCTAATGCTTACAATGAGCAGTTCTTC. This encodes CASSLNPQAGAPNAYNEQFF. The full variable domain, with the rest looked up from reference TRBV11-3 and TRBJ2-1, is EAGVVQSPRYKIIEKKQPVAFWCNPISGHNTLYWYLQNLGQGPELLIRYENEEAVDDSQLPKDRFSAERLKGVDSTLKIQPAELGDSAVYLCASSLNPQAGAPNAYNEQFFGPGTRLTVL.